The rows below give T cell receptor beta chains drawn from one sample of a study of blood T cell repertoires in COVID-19. This table comes from immunoSEQ multiplex PCR, and its TCRdb copy is limited to in-frame clones, with some not included. This sample has roughly 140,000 clones; roughly 86% occur once, and the top ten carry about 2.3%. The sequencing input was peripheral blood. The receptors come from a human donor in a cohort sampled during active COVID-19. Both conserved end residues are part of each CDR3. Each record gives: D gene, CDR3 length, J gene, clone size, V gene, CDR3 DNA, CDR3 protein. D genes are given only for firm matches. Size is omitted from some rows. Given values are once, few, many or a class for expanded clones.

>TRBD2|13|TRBJ2-7|.|TRBV5-1
TGCGCCAGCCAGCTAGCGGGTACCTACGAGCAGTACTTC
CASQLAGTYEQYF
>TRBD1|17|TRBJ2-5|.|TRBV28
TGTGCCAGCAGTCGATACCGACAGGGACAGTACCAAGAGACCCAGTACTTC
CASSRYRQGQYQETQYF
>.|16|TRBJ2-5|.|TRBV5-1
TGCGCCAGCAGCTTGGGCGGAAAGCGGACCCAAGAGACCCAGTACTTC
CASSLGGKRTQETQYF
>.|16|TRBJ2-7|once|TRBV7-2
TGTGCCAGCAGCACAGGGGGGGGACAGATCTCCTACGAGCAGTACTTC
CASSTGGGQISYEQYF
>TRBD1|15|TRBJ2-7|.|TRBV4-1
TGCGCCAGCAGCCTCGGCGACAGGGGGAACTACGAGCAGTACTTC
CASSLGDRGNYEQYF
>TRBD1|14|TRBJ2-1|.|TRBV27
TGTGCCAGTCAGACAGGGATGACCTACAATGAGCAGTTCTTC
CASQTGMTYNEQFF
>.|13|TRBJ1-3|once|TRBV5-8
TGTGCCAGCAGACCGACTGCGGGAAACACCATATATTTT
CASRPTAGNTIYF
>.|13|TRBJ1-2|.|TRBV12-3/TRBV12-4
TGTGCCAGCAGTCAACTGGCAGGCTATGGCTACACCTTC
CASSQLAGYGYTF
>TRBD2|15|TRBJ2-2|few|TRBV7-9
TGTGCCAGCAGCTTTGACGCGGGGGTCGCCGGGGAGCTGTTTTTT
CASSFDAGVAGELFF
>.|16|TRBJ1-1|.|TRBV28
TGTGCCAGCAGTGACACAGCCCGGAGGATGAACACTGAAGCTTTCTTT
CASSDTARRMNTEAFF
>TRBD1|15|TRBJ2-2|once|TRBV7-3
TGTGCCAGCAGCGTACGACAGGGCTTGAGCGGGGAGCTGTTTTTT
CASSVRQGLSGELFF
>TRBD2|18|TRBJ2-5|.|TRBV7-6
TGTGCCAGCAGCTTGGGGACTAGCGGGGCTGTGGAAGCGGAGACCCAGTACTTC
CASSLGTSGAVEAETQYF
>TRBD2|16|TRBJ2-3|.|TRBV11-2
TGTGCCAGCAGCTCCGGGAGGGGGGGCCTCACAGATACGCAGTATTTT
CASSSGRGGLTDTQYF
>TRBD1|13|TRBJ1-2|.|TRBV30
TGTGCCTGGAGTCAGGACAGGAGCTATGGCTACACCTTC
CAWSQDRSYGYTF
>.|13|TRBJ2-3|.|TRBV6-2/TRBV6-3
TGTGCCAGCAGTTACCTGAGCGCAGATACGCAGTATTTT
CASSYLSADTQYF
>TRBD1|16|TRBJ2-1|.|TRBV6-6
TGTGCCAGCAGTTCCGGAGACAGGGGAGCCTACAATGAGCAGTTCTTC
CASSSGDRGAYNEQFF
>TRBD1|17|TRBJ1-3|.|TRBV9
TGTGCCAGCAGCGTCTCGGTTCAGGGGGCGCAAGGAAACACCATATATTTT
CASSVSVQGAQGNTIYF
>.|13|TRBJ1-5|.|TRBV19
TGTGCCAGTAGTTTGGGGGCAGGTCAGCCCCAGCATTTT
CASSLGAGQPQHF
>.|14|TRBJ2-7|.|TRBV6-5
TGTGCCAGCGAGGAGTTGAGGTCTCCGAACGAGCAGTACTTC
CASEELRSPNEQYF
>.|15|TRBJ2-3|.|TRBV30
TGTGCCTGGAGTCTACCGGGGACGCTAGCGGATACGCAGTATTTT
CAWSLPGTLADTQYF
>.|16|TRBJ2-5|.|TRBV14
TGTGCCAGCAGCCATCTAGGGGCTAGGGCGCAAGAGACCCAGTACTTC
CASSHLGARAQETQYF
>.|15|TRBJ1-1|.|TRBV19
TGTGCCAGTAGTATATATGGGCCTCTGAACACTGAAGCTTTCTTT
CASSIYGPLNTEAFF
>.|14|TRBJ2-5|.|TRBV6-5
TGTGCCAGCAGTTACTCGAGGCAGACGGAGACCCAGTACTTC
CASSYSRQTETQYF
>.|13|TRBJ1-4|.|TRBV5-1
TGCGCCAGCAAAAGGCTGGGGAGTGAAAAACTGTTTTTT
CASKRLGSEKLFF
>.|15|TRBJ2-6|once|TRBV5-1
TGCGCCAGCACCGCGGGGCACTCTGGGGCCAACGTCCTGACTTTC
CASTAGHSGANVLTF
>.|14|TRBJ1-3|few|TRBV6-5
TGTGCCAGCACCCCGAGGAGAACTGGAAACACCATATATTTT
CASTPRRTGNTIYF
>.|13|TRBJ1-1|.|TRBV12-3/TRBV12-4
TGTGCCAGCAGTTTTTCGCGGGGAGGTGAAGCTTTCTTT
CASSFSRGGEAFF
>.|15|TRBJ2-1|.|TRBV6-4
TGTGCCAGCAGTGCAGGGGTTGGCTCCTACAATGAGCAGTTCTTC
CASSAGVGSYNEQFF
>TRBD1|15|TRBJ2-1|.|TRBV24-1
TGTGCCACCAGTGATTCCAGGGGACAGGGAATTGAGCAGTTCTTC
CATSDSRGQGIEQFF
>TRBD2|19|TRBJ2-5|.|TRBV7-2
TGTGCCAGCAGCCCTCGGGGTAGCGGGAGTCCCCAACGGGGAGAGACCCAGTACTTC
CASSPRGSGSPQRGETQYF
>TRBD2|16|TRBJ2-7|.|TRBV6-5
TGTGCCAGCAGTTACTCGAGGCGGGGGAGCTCCTACGAGCAGTACTTC
CASSYSRRGSSYEQYF
>.|12|TRBJ2-7|.|TRBV6-2/TRBV6-3
TGTGCCAGCAGTTACGCTGCGTCCGAGCAGTACTTC
CASSYAASEQYF
>TRBD1|14|TRBJ2-1|.|TRBV5-6
TGTGCCAGCAGCTATAACAGGGGCGGCAATGAGCAGTTCTTC
CASSYNRGGNEQFF
>TRBD1|14|TRBJ1-3|.|TRBV7-7
TGTGCTAGCAGCCCGGACAGGTCTGGAAACACCATATATTTT
CASSPDRSGNTIYF
>.|13|TRBJ1-6|.|TRBV15
TGTGCCACCAGCGCACAGAATAATTCACCCCTCCACTTT
CATSAQNNSPLHF
>.|16|TRBJ2-2|once|TRBV18
TGTGCCAGCTCACCAGGGAGGCCAGTCGTCACCGGGGAGCTGTTTTTT
CASSPGRPVVTGELFF
>.|16|TRBJ2-5|.|TRBV7-9
TGTGCCAGCAGCGAGAAACCGGGACTCTTGCAAGAGACCCAGTACTTC
CASSEKPGLLQETQYF
>.|14|TRBJ1-1|.|TRBV15
TGTGCCACCAGCAGAGATCTCGGGAACACTGAAGCTTTCTTT
CATSRDLGNTEAFF
>TRBD2|16|TRBJ2-3|.|TRBV6-1
TGTGCCAGCAGTGGGCGACTAGCGGGAGGTGCGGATACGCAGTATTTT
CASSGRLAGGADTQYF
>TRBD2|16|TRBJ2-7|once|TRBV4-3
TGCGCCAGCAGCCAAGATCCGGGGACTAGCGGATTCGAGCAGTACTTC
CASSQDPGTSGFEQYF
>.|13|TRBJ2-1|.|TRBV19
TGTGCCAGTAGTATAGGACGGGGCAATGAGCAGTTCTTC
CASSIGRGNEQFF